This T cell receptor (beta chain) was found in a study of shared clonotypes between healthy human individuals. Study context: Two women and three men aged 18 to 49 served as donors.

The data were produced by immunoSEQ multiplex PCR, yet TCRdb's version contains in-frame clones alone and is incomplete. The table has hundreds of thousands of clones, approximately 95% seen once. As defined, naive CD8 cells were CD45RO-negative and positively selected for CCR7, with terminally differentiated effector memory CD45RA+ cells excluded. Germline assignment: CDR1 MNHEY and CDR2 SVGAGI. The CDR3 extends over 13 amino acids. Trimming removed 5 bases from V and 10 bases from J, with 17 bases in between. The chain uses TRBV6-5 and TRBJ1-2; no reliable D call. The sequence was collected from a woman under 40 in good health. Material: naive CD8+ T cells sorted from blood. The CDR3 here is CASSVKRTSDYTF. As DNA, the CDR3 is TGTGCCAGCAGTGTGAAACGGACCTCTGACTACACCTTC.